The 15 T cell receptor beta chains below come from one sample, sequenced in a study of blood T cell repertoires in COVID-19. Repertoires were generated with immunoSEQ multiplex PCR, while TCRdb's copy carries only in-frame clones and drops some. Here the sample spans 280,000 or so clones, 85% to 90% being singletons. The source material was PBMCs or T cells enriched from blood (not recorded which). These receptors were collected from a woman aged 18 to 35 with acute COVID-19.

This rearrangement joins TRBV19 to TRBJ1-5; possibly TRBD1 for D (6 bases). V lost 0 bases to trimming and J lost 4 bases, with 25 bases between them. Germline CDR1 LNHDA, CDR2 SQIVND (reference sequence). The CDR3 has 20 residues. CDR3 protein: CASSIDYEAIRTVHNQPQHF. Here the CDR3 DNA reads TGTGCCAGTAGTATAGACTACGAGGCAATTCGGACAGTCCATAATCAGCCCCAGCATTTT.

This clone was detected only once. The chain is built from TRBV27 and TRBJ2-5; the D is unclear. The CDR3 length is 13 residues. Trimming pared 6 bases from V and 5 bases from J, leaving 13 bases between. Looked up from germline, CDR1 is MNHEY and CDR2 is SMNVEV (reference sequence). Here the CDR3 DNA reads TGTGCCAGCAGCCCAAGCTTCTGGGAGACCCAGTACTTC. The encoded protein is CASSPSFWETQYF.

The chain recombines TRBV9 with TRBJ2-5; a weak D match, TRBD2 (6 bases). The CDR3 runs 17 residues. Per germline, CDR1 SGDLS and CDR2 YYNGEE. The V end lost 4 bases, the J end lost 4 bases, and 23 bases lay between the germline ends. CDR3 DNA: TGTGCCAGCAGCCCCCGGTTGGGGGGAAGGTTACGAGAGACCCAGTACTTC. Translated, it gives CASSPRLGGRLRETQYF.

The J gene is TRBJ2-5, the V gene TRBV27; D perhaps matches TRBD2 (7 bases). Trimming cost V 7 bases and J 4 bases, with 16 bases left between them. This CDR3 has 14 residues. Germline CDR1 and CDR2: MNHEY and SMNVEV (reference sequence). CDR3 residues: CASTPGGGAETQYF. The CDR3 nucleotides read TGTGCCAGCACCCCTGGAGGGGGGGCAGAGACCCAGTACTTC.

The CDR3 DNA is TGCAGTGCTAGCACGGCCTACGAGCAGTACTTC. Its protein is CSASTAYEQYF. V gene TRBV20-1 combines with J gene TRBJ2-7; D remains unclear. The CDR3 spans 11 residues. Trimming took off 3 bases at V and 2 bases at J, with 5 bases between the two ends. Germline-derived CDR1 and CDR2 are DFQATT and SNEGSKA (reference sequence).

The J gene is TRBJ1-6, the V gene TRBV9; D gene unclear. The CDR3 covers 15 residues. V was shortened by 4 bases and J by 7 bases, with 15 bases between the two germline ends. CDR1 and CDR2 from the germline V gene are SGDLS and YYNGEE. CDR3 sequence: CASSTSWGGNSPLHF. DNA of the CDR3: TGTGCCAGCAGCACGTCGTGGGGAGGAAATTCACCCCTCCACTTT.

CDR3 nucleotide sequence: TGTGCCTGGTCGCCGAGCTCCTACGAGCAGTACTTC. Its protein product is CAWSPSSYEQYF. J is TRBJ2-7 and V is TRBV30; unclear D gene. V was pared by 5 bases and J by 0 bases, with 8 bases between. Per the germline V gene, CDR1 is GTSNPN and CDR2 is SVGIG (reference sequence). This CDR3 is built from 12 residues.

The V gene is TRBV7-2, the J gene TRBJ2-1, with 15 bases matching TRBD2. The V gene's germline CDR1 is SGHTA and CDR2 FQGNSA. After removal of 3 bases from V and 5 bases from J, the junction contained 5 bases not matched to a gene. CDR3 length equals 17 residues. CDR3 bases: TGTGCCAGCAGCTTCGGACTAGCGGGAGGGCCGAACAATGAGCAGTTCTTC. This codes for CASSFGLAGGPNNEQFF.

The chain couples TRBV11-2 to TRBJ2-1, with 12 positions matching TRBD2. The length of the CDR3 is 15 residues. V was clipped by 3 bases and J by 8 bases; unmatched bases: 5. Germline V lookup: CDR1 SGHAT, CDR2 FQNNGV. The CDR3 nucleotides read TGTGCCAGCAGCTTGCTAGCGGGAGGGCCTTATGAGCAGTTCTTC. This gives the protein CASSLLAGGPYEQFF.

The chain combines TRBV3-1 (or the pseudogene TRBV3-2) with TRBJ1-1; D possibly corresponds to TRBD1 (5 bases). The CDR3 has 15 amino acids. Trimming took off 1 base at V and 4 bases at J, with 13 bases between the two ends. The germline CDR1 and CDR2 sequences are LGHDT and YNNKEL (reference sequence). In DNA form, the CDR3 reads TGTGCCAGCAGCCAAGGTCCAGGGCGTAGCACTGAAGCTTTCTTT. Protein product: CASSQGPGRSTEAFF.

This chain links TRBV9 with TRBJ2-1, with D perhaps TRBD2 (5 bases). CDR1 is SGDLS and CDR2 is YYNGEE in the germline V gene. The V and J ends lost 0 bases and 4 bases respectively, with 11 bases between them. The CDR3 sequence is 15 residues long. CDR3 nucleotides: TGTGCCAGCAGCGTAGGGACGACTACGTACAATGAGCAGTTCTTC. Protein product: CASSVGTTTYNEQFF.

This clone was seen only once. The rearrangement links TRBV19 to TRBJ1-2, with TRBD1 identical over 8 bases. From germline, CDR1 is LNHDA and CDR2 SQIVND (reference sequence). V lost 9 bases to trimming and J lost 4 bases; unmatched junction nucleotides: 7. This CDR3 region has 13 residues. The CDR3 nucleotides are TGTGCCAGCAACCCAGGGGGCACCTATGGCTACACCTTC. Its protein is CASNPGGTYGYTF.

The rearrangement links TRBV5-6 to TRBJ2-5, with TRBD2 matching 7 bases. J gave up 2 bases and V 1 base, and 8 bases lay outside the gene matches. Germline V CDR1 and CDR2: SGHDT, YYEEEE. The CDR3 loop spans 16 amino acids. The CDR3 DNA reads as TGTGCCAGCAGCTTGTGGGGGACTACCCTTCAAGAGACCCAGTACTTC. It encodes CASSLWGTTLQETQYF.

J is TRBJ2-1 and V is TRBV9; D tentatively reads TRBD1 or TRBD2 (6 bases each). Germline V gives CDR1 SGDLS, CDR2 YYNGEE. The CDR3 is 16 amino acids. V shed 4 bases and J shed 4 bases, with 18 bases lying between them. As DNA, the CDR3 is TGTGCCAGCAGCATAGGGGGGACTTCTCTTTACAATGAGCAGTTCTTC. Translated, it gives CASSIGGTSLYNEQFF.

DNA for the CDR3: TGTGCCAGCAGTTTCGGAGGGTACGGCTATGGCTACACCTTC. Translation: CASSFGGYGYGYTF. This chain connects TRBV27 to TRBJ1-2; D unresolved. V was clipped by 3 bases and J by 4 bases, with 12 bases between them. CDR3 length equals 14 residues. Germline V gene lookup returns CDR1 MNHEY and CDR2 SMNVEV (reference sequence).